This record looks at one T cell receptor (beta chain) sequence and its context. The clone's antigen remains unknown. No much larger clone is present one base from it, and per-base qualities are unavailable. Peripheral blood CD8+ and CD4+ T cells from healthy donors, Susac syndrome patients and multiple sclerosis patients were profiled by high-throughput TCR beta sequencing. The Susac syndrome patients fulfilled recently defined diagnostic criteria for definite or probable disease. Bulk CD8+ and CD4+ T cells were purified by magnetic negative isolation, while CD8+ TEMRA cells were enriched using FACS. Blood was drawn into EDTA tubes, processed within 24 hours, and PBMCs were isolated by density gradient centrifugation. PBMCs intended for TCR sequencing were cryopreserved in liquid nitrogen and were subsequently thawed in a 37 degrees C water bath. A purity of at least 90% was achieved for sorted or isolated CD4+, CD8+ and CD8+ TEMRA cells.

RNA was extracted with the RNeasy kit and roughly 0.5 to 1 ug was reverse transcribed using random hexamers. The immunoSEQ multiplex PCR assay, which covers 54 Vbeta and 13 Jbeta segments, was used to amplify TCR beta CDR3 regions. PCR amplification bias was corrected using a synthetic template baseline for primer optimization and computational correction. As for the original processing: Reads were assigned to V, D and J genes according to IMGT and analyzed in immunoSEQ Analyzer, with only productive sequences retained. Clonality was calculated as one minus the Shannon entropy normalized by log2 of the number of productive unique sequences. For each patient and control, public and private clones were evaluated among the 100 most prevalent clones. A clone was defined as Susac-specific if it was absent from the healthy and MS cohorts, from 1052 published viral clones and from other ImmuneACCESS disease sequences. TCRdb took the public reads, trimmed them with fastp at Q25, ran MiXCR for clone calling and kept in-frame beta chains. Rows with a matching CDR3 protein are joined into one entry that keeps the most common DNA and genes. TCRdb, not the authors, supplied the V and J calls. This sample is represented by around 170,000 distinct CDR3 sequences; 90% to 95% of them were singletons. The top ten constitute 0.1% to 0.12% of the sample.

The data originate from a study of CD8 T cells in Susac syndrome (dated by TCRdb to the late 2010s). Some background on the complete study: Of the Susac syndrome patients who were sequenced, more than 5 had clinically active disease and 8 or 9 were in clinical remission. At blood withdrawal, Susac syndrome patients were therapy-naive, treated with corticosteroids (with IVIg additionally given to some), or treated with IVIg alone. Whether CD8+ T cell activation and differentiation in Susac syndrome was antigen driven was tested using repertoire sequencing. Findings and caveats that apply to the study as a whole: In patients with Susac syndrome, the CD4+ T cell repertoire showed no detectable clonal expansion. The number of individuals in the TCR sequencing and HLA analysis was acknowledged as relatively small.

Counted from cysteine to phenylalanine, this CDR3 has 13 amino acids. CDR3 DNA only is kept here, 39 bases in frame from base 1. CDR1 SEHNR and CDR2 FQNEAQ are derived from the germline V gene (reference sequence). Trimming at the junction amounts to 3 bases on V and 3 bases on J, and the germline ends lie 8 bases apart. This clonotype was obtained from a human donor with Susac syndrome. The chain employs TRBV7-9 and TRBJ2-5; the D segment cannot be called with confidence. Sequences were obtained from CD4+ T cells from PBMCs. The CDR3 has the sequence CASSFQVKETQYF. The DNA reads TGTGCCAGCAGCTTCCAAGTGAAAGAGACCCAGTACTTC.